The sequence of this TCR beta chain was determined in a study of cytomegalovirus exposure and HLA in healthy donors. The V segment lost 4 bases and the J segment 7 bases; nucleotides outside the gene matches: 7. The length of the CDR3 is 15 residues. Germline assignment: CDR1 LNHNV and CDR2 YYDKDF (reference sequence). The PCR made use of 60 Vbeta and 13 Jbeta primers. Clones were sequenced by immunoSEQ multiplex PCR, and TCRdb holds only the in-frame ones, with some missing. The table includes roughly 150,000 clones, approximately 80% detected once. Study-level points and caveats: TRBV6-2, TRBV6-3 and some other V segments were excluded as indistinguishable. In all likelihood, a cluster of highly shared sequence variants was a sequencing artifact.

Concerning this clone: Its antigen is not identified.

The sequenced sample was PBMCs. This TCR derives from a boy aged 2 to 10 in good health and CMV-seronegative. The V call is TRBV15, the J call TRBJ2-1; 10 bases are a match to TRBD2. CDR3 nucleotide sequence: TGTGCCACCAGCAAAGGACTAGCGGAGATGAATGAGCAGTTCTTC. This encodes CATSKGLAEMNEQFF.